The 4 T cell receptor beta chains below come from one sample, sequenced in a study of blood T cell repertoires in COVID-19. Here immunoSEQ multiplex PCR was the method, and the copy in TCRdb shows in-frame clones only, minus some. Here the sample spans 390,000 or so clones, roughly four fifths being singletons. The specimen was PBMCs or T cells enriched from blood (not recorded which). Every receptor here comes from a woman in her forties or fifties who had recovered from COVID-19.

The CDR3: CARPLSVAAGFGYNEQFF. CDR3 coding DNA: TGTGCCAGACCCCTTAGCGTAGCGGCGGGATTTGGCTACAATGAGCAGTTCTTC. This chain joins TRBV9 and TRBJ2-1; the D gene is possibly TRBD2 (6 bases). V lost 8 bases and J 3 bases, leaving 27 bases between the germline ends. This CDR3 has 18 residues. Germline CDR1 reads SGDLS; CDR2 reads YYNGEE. Combining the CDR3 with reference TRBV9 and TRBJ2-1 gives the whole variable domain DSGVTQTPKHLITATGQRVTLRCSPRSGDLSVYWYQQSLDQGLQFLIQYYNGEERAKGNILERFSAQQFPDLHSELNLSSLELGDSALYFCARPLSVAAGFGYNEQFFGPGTRLTVL.

The chain uses TRBV7-9 and TRBJ2-1, with 13 bases identical to TRBD2. The CDR3 totals 16 residues. In germline, CDR1 is SEHNR, CDR2 FQNEAQ (reference sequence). Trimming took 1 base from V and 6 from J; bases not matched to a gene: 3. CDR3 sequence reads: CASSLEGTSGINEQFF. CDR3 DNA sequence: TGTGCCAGCAGCTTAGAAGGGACTAGCGGGATCAATGAGCAGTTCTTC.

This clone has only a few counts. This chain uses TRBV5-6 with TRBJ1-3; no definite D call. The CDR3 has 13 residues. With 1 base removed from V and 7 bases from J, the gap between germline ends came to 9 bases. Germline V gives CDR1 SGHDT, CDR2 YYEEEE. Here the CDR3 DNA reads TGTGCCAGCAGCTTGATTCCCGGGAACACCATATATTTT. Residues: CASSLIPGNTIYF.

This chain joins TRBV12-5 and TRBJ1-1; a weak D match, TRBD1 (6 bases). Trimming took 5 bases from V and 1 from J, leaving 8 bases between them. The CDR3 has 13 amino acids. Germline-derived CDR1 and CDR2 are LGHNT and FRNRAP. In DNA form, the CDR3 reads TGTGCTAGTGGTCGACAGGCGAACACTGAAGCTTTCTTT. Translation gives CASGRQANTEAFF. Complete variable domain (other parts from reference TRBV12-5 and TRBJ1-1): DARVTQTPRHKVTEMGQEVTMRCQPILGHNTVFWYRQTMMQGLELLAYFRNRAPLDDSGMPKDRFSAEMPDATLATLKIQPSEPRDSAVYFCASGRQANTEAFFGQGTRLTVV.